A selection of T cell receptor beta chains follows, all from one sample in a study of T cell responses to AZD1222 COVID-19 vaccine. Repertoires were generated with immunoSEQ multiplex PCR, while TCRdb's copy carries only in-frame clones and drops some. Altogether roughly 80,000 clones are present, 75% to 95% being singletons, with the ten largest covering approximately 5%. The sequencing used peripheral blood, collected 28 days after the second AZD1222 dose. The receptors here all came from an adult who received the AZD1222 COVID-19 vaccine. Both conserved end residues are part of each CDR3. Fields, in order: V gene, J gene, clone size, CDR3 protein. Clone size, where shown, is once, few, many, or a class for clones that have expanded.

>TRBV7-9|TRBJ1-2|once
CASSLRAGGHGYTF
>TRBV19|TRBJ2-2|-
CASSIRTETNTGELFF
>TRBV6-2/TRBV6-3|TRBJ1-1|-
CASSWAAEAFF
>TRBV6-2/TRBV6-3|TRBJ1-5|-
CASSYNSLTGRNNQPQHF
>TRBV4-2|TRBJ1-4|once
CASSQRTGGMANEKLFF
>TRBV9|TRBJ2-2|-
CASSPFASGGALGQGGELFF
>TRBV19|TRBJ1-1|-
CASSRTKVTEAFF
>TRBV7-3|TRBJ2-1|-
CASSPHSDGEQFF
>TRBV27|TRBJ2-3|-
CASSLGGSTDTQYF
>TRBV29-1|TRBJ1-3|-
CSVEDVHSGNTIYF
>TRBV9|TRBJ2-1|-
CASSVVGAGYNEQFF
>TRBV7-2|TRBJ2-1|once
CASSLDSGGHNNEQFF
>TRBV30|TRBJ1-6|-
CAWSRDRTNSPLHF
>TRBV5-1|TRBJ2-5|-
CASTLGGTETQYF
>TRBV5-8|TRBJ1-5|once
CASSLWGNSNQPQHF
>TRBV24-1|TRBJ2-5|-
CATSEGGRTGFETQYF
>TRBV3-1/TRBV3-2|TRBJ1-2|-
CASSQDYAGAVGYTF
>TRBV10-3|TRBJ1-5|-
CAIGGRENQPQHF
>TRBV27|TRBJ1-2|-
CASRRGTHGYTF
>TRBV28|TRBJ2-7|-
CASSGGLAGFEQYF
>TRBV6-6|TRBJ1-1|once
CASSYSRTESTEAFF
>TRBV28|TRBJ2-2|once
CASSLGGGNTGELFF
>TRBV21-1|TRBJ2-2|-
CASSNGTSGNTGELFF
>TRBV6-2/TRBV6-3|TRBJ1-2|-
CASSYSPGQPYGYTF
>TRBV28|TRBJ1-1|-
CASSLANTEAFF
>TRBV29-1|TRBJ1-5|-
CSVVGQGEQPQHF
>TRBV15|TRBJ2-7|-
CATSRVAVPYEQYF
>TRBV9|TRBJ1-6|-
CASSGDSSYNSPLHF